This T cell receptor (beta chain) was recorded in a study of Tregs in tolerant kidney transplant recipients. Mixed chimerism was transient after nonmyeloablative marrow transplants from related graft donors. Unstimulated regulatory T cells (CD4+CD25+CD127-), CD4+CD25- non-regulatory cells, CD4 and CD8 cells were FACS-sorted from thawed PBMCs. TCRdb's table, derived via immunoSEQ multiplex PCR, lists solely in-frame clones and lacks some. The table lists approximately 47,000 clones, more than 70% of them singletons. The source of this sequence is a human patient who received a combined kidney and bone marrow transplant. Some T cells may have come from the graft donor. Sequenced material: CD8+ T cells from blood (PBMCs), taken 12 months after the transplant.

CDR3 residues: CASSPIGVTGELFF. For the CDR3, the DNA is TGTGCCAGCAGCCCAATAGGGGTTACCGGGGAGCTGTTTTTT. The genes are TRBV4-2 and TRBJ2-2; D is perhaps TRBD1 (5 bases). V lost 4 bases to trimming and J lost 5 bases, with 11 bases between them. The CDR3 length is 14 residues. From germline, CDR1 is LGHNA and CDR2 YNFKEQ.